Following are 22 T cell receptor beta chains from one sample sequenced in a study of blood T cell repertoires in COVID-19. Produced via immunoSEQ multiplex PCR; TCRdb's table is partial and in-frame only. Of around 150,000 clones listed, approximately 90% were seen once; the top ten hold 4.8%. Sequencing used peripheral blood. The source of these receptors is a young man with COVID-19, enrolled during active disease.

The chain combines TRBV7-3 with TRBJ1-1; perhaps TRBD1 as D (6 bases). CDR1 is SGHTA, CDR2 FQGTGA, per germline. This CDR3 comprises 16 residues. Trimming left V 2 bases short and J 0 bases short, with 13 bases between. CDR3 in DNA: TGTGCCAGCAGCTTAGGGCAGGGGCCCTTGAACACTGAAGCTTTCTTT. It encodes CASSLGQGPLNTEAFF.

This chain joins TRBV12-5 and TRBJ1-2; D is ambiguous. The germline V and J ends were trimmed by 3 bases and 2 bases, with 16 bases remaining between them. The CDR3 has 16 residues. Per the germline V gene, CDR1 is LGHNT and CDR2 is FRNRAP. CDR3 DNA sequence: TGTGCTAGTGGTTTAATGGGTCGAGGGTCAAACTATGGCTACACCTTC. Its protein is CASGLMGRGSNYGYTF. Drawing the rest from reference TRBV12-5 and TRBJ1-2, the complete variable domain is DARVTQTPRHKVTEMGQEVTMRCQPILGHNTVFWYRQTMMQGLELLAYFRNRAPLDDSGMPKDRFSAEMPDATLATLKIQPSEPRDSAVYFCASGLMGRGSNYGYTFGSGTRLTVV.

The CDR3, as DNA: TGCAGCGCCAGTCACGGGGAGAACACTGAAGCTTTCTTT. It yields the protein CSASHGENTEAFF. This sequence joins TRBV29-1 and TRBJ1-1; D not resolved. The length of the CDR3 is 13 residues. Germline assignment: CDR1 SQVTM and CDR2 ANQGSEA. V dropped 7 bases and J dropped 1 base, with 13 bases sitting between them.

The chain combines TRBV18 with TRBJ1-5; 11 bases align to TRBD1. This CDR3 is built from 16 residues. The germline gives CDR1 KGHSH, CDR2 LQKENI. V was clipped by 3 bases and J by 6 bases; unmatched bases: 7. The DNA of the CDR3 is TGTGCCAGCTCACCGGGACAGGGGGGTGCGGGTCAGCCCCAGCATTTT. It encodes CASSPGQGGAGQPQHF.

Remarks on this clone: This CDR3 is also generated by other DNA sequences in the sample. The chain has TRBV19 and TRBJ1-5; D gene uncertain. This CDR3 comprises 14 residues. The germline V gene has CDR1 LNHDA and CDR2 SQIVND (reference sequence). Trimming removed 3 bases at V and 3 bases at J, with 9 bases between. CDR3 amino acids: CASSIRDSNQPQHF. The CDR3 nucleotides read TGTGCCAGTAGTATCCGGGATTCCAATCAGCCCCAGCATTTT. Variable domain in full (rest from reference TRBV19 and TRBJ1-5): DGGITQSPKYLFRKEGQNVTLSCEQNLNHDAMYWYRQDPGQGLRLIYYSQIVNDFQKGDIAEGYSVSREKKESFPLTVTSAQKNPTAFYLCASSIRDSNQPQHFGDGTRLSIL.

The chain is built from TRBV9 and TRBJ2-1; 9 nucleotides match TRBD2. Germline V gene sequence: CDR1 SGDLS, CDR2 YYNGEE. This CDR3 comprises 19 residues. Trimming at V came to 0 bases and at J to 3 bases, leaving 13 bases not matched to a gene. The CDR3 sequence: CASSVADGGRAFRYNEQFF. The CDR3 coding sequence is TGTGCCAGCAGCGTAGCTGACGGCGGGAGGGCCTTCCGCTACAATGAGCAGTTCTTC.

The chain uses TRBV6-2 or TRBV6-3 and TRBJ2-1; the D is unclear. The CDR3 has 12 residues. Trimming removed 2 bases at V and 9 bases at J, with 8 bases between. Germline CDR1 and CDR2: MNHEY and SVGEGT. Written as DNA, the CDR3 is TGTGCCAGCAGTTACCCGAGGTCTGAGCAGTTCTTC. It specifies CASSYPRSEQFF.

V usage is TRBV5-1 and J usage is TRBJ2-1, with 10 bases aligning to TRBD2. The CDR3 covers 15 residues. Trimming removed 0 bases from V and 9 bases from J; junction bases left unmatched: 6. Germline V CDR1 and CDR2: SGHRS, YFSETQ. The CDR3 sequence is CASSLDLAGESEQFF. The CDR3, as DNA: TGCGCCAGCAGCTTGGATCTAGCGGGAGAAAGTGAGCAGTTCTTC.

This chain uses TRBV5-5 with TRBJ2-7; D is perhaps TRBD1 (5 bases). Trimming removed 4 bases at V and 2 bases at J, with 10 bases between. The CDR3 contains 13 residues. The germline V gene encodes CDR1 SGHKS and CDR2 YYEKEE (reference sequence). The chain's CDR3 is CASSVTVTYEQYF. CDR3 nucleotides: TGTGCCAGCAGCGTGACAGTCACCTACGAGCAGTACTTC.

The chain uses TRBV3-1 (or the pseudogene TRBV3-2) and TRBJ2-7; the D gene is possibly TRBD2 (6 bases). This CDR3 region has 15 residues. Germline CDR1 reads LGHDT; CDR2 reads YNNKEL (reference sequence). The ends were cut back, 3 bases at V and 2 bases at J, with 14 bases in the middle. In nucleotides, the CDR3 is TGTGCCAGCAGCCAGGAGGGCAGGGTCGCCTACGAGCAGTACTTC. The encoded protein is CASSQEGRVAYEQYF.

The rearrangement uses TRBV23-1 and TRBJ2-7; 7 bases match TRBD1. TRBV23-1 is an ORF, with its function uncertain. This CDR3 is 14 amino acids long. Germline trimming cut 5 bases from V and 2 bases from J; bases unmatched to any gene: 6. The CDR3, as DNA: TGCGCCAGCAGTACAGGGGTCTCCGCCTACGAGCAGTACTTC. Translated, it gives CASSTGVSAYEQYF.

The V and J genes are TRBV12-5 and TRBJ2-2, with D maybe TRBD1 (5 bases). Germline V gives CDR1 LGHNT, CDR2 FRNRAP. This CDR3 contains 16 residues. Between the trimmed V and J ends, which lost 2 bases and 2 bases, there was a span of 12 bases. This CDR3 reads CASGLFVTVNTGELFF. The CDR3 DNA reads as TGTGCTAGTGGTTTGTTTGTGACAGTTAACACCGGGGAGCTGTTTTTT.

The V and J genes are TRBV6-5 and TRBJ2-1; D is possibly TRBD2 (5 bases). The CDR3 spans 15 residues. Germline V gives CDR1 MNHEY, CDR2 SVGAGI. Trimming cost V 7 bases and J 0 bases, with 13 bases left between them. CDR3 nucleotides: TGTGCCAGCACCTGGACGGGGAGCTCCTACAATGAGCAGTTCTTC. Encoded protein: CASTWTGSSYNEQFF.

The chain is built from TRBV6-2 or TRBV6-3 and TRBJ1-5; TRBD1 aligns across 9 bases. This CDR3 comprises 15 residues. Germline lookup yields CDR1 MNHEY and CDR2 SVGEGT. The V segment lost 5 bases and the J segment 4 bases; nucleotides outside the gene matches: 6. The CDR3 protein is CASSRPGQGNQPQHF. The CDR3, as DNA: TGTGCCAGCAGTCGACCGGGACAGGGAAATCAGCCCCAGCATTTT.

The rearrangement uses TRBV19 and TRBJ1-5; D is possibly TRBD1 (6 bases). There are 16 residues in the CDR3. V gave up 7 bases and J gave up 7 bases, with 23 bases separating them. CDR1 LNHDA and CDR2 SQIVND come from the germline V gene (reference sequence). The CDR3 DNA follows: TGTGCCAGTATACCCCGCGGCAGGGGAGAGTGGCAGCCCCAGCATTTT. Protein sequence: CASIPRGRGEWQPQHF.

The V call is TRBV27, the J call TRBJ2-3, with 12 bases fitting TRBD2. From germline, CDR1 is MNHEY and CDR2 SMNVEV (reference sequence). This CDR3 contains 18 residues. The J segment lost 0 bases and the V segment lost 5 bases, leaving 9 bases of the junction unmatched. The CDR3 bases are TGTGCCAGCAGTGAAGGGACTAGCGGGCGACCTAGCACAGATACGCAGTATTTT. This sequence encodes CASSEGTSGRPSTDTQYF.

This chain's CDR3 is CASSLVGEVRNEQFF. CDR3 bases: TGTGCCAGCAGTTTAGTAGGGGAAGTCAGGAATGAGCAGTTCTTC. This chain links TRBV27 with TRBJ2-1; D possibly corresponds to TRBD1 (5 bases). CDR1 is MNHEY and CDR2 is SMNVEV in the germline V gene (reference sequence). Deletions cut 2 bases from V and 7 bases from J, with 15 bases between. The length of the CDR3 is 15 residues.

The rearrangement joins TRBV4-3 to TRBJ2-1, with 8 bases fitting TRBD2. The CDR3 is 16 amino acids. V lost 0 bases and J lost 7; bases outside the gene matches: 8. CDR1 is LGHNA and CDR2 is YSLEER in the germline V gene. The CDR3 reads CASSQDRGGRLNEQFF. The CDR3 nucleotides read TGCGCCAGCAGCCAAGACCGGGGGGGCCGGTTGAATGAGCAGTTCTTC.

This sequence joins TRBV15 and TRBJ1-4; 9 bases map to TRBD1. V lost 3 bases and J lost 8; bases outside the gene matches: 10. Germline-derived CDR1 and CDR2 are LNHNV and YYDKDF (reference sequence). The CDR3 contains 16 residues. DNA for the CDR3: TGTGCCACCAGCAGCCACCGGGACAGGGAGGGGGAAAAACTGTTTTTT. It encodes CATSSHRDREGEKLFF.

The gene calls are TRBV24-1 and TRBJ2-1; 13 bases line up with TRBD2. From germline, CDR1 is KGHDR and CDR2 SFDVKD. With 3 bases clipped from V and 3 bases from J, the junction kept 7 bases outside the gene matches. This CDR3 contains 18 residues. CDR3 loop: CATSDGVGLAGFYNEQFF. In DNA, the CDR3 is TGTGCCACCAGTGATGGGGTGGGACTAGCGGGATTCTACAATGAGCAGTTCTTC.

The gene calls are TRBV6-5 and TRBJ2-7; TRBD1 aligns across 8 bases. Unmatched junction bases numbered 6, after V lost 7 bases and J lost 4 bases. CDR3 length equals 13 residues. Germline CDR1 and CDR2: MNHEY and SVGAGI. In DNA form, the CDR3 reads TGTGCCAGCAACCCGGGACAGGATTACGAGCAGTACTTC. This codes for CASNPGQDYEQYF.

The chain joins TRBV7-3 to TRBJ2-3; 8 bases fit TRBD2. Unmatched junction bases numbered 4, after V lost 4 bases and J lost 1 base. Germline V gene data show CDR1 as SGHTA and CDR2 as FQGTGA. The length of the CDR3 is 15 residues. CDR3 bases: TGTGCCAGCAGCTACCGAGCGGGAGGCACAGATACGCAGTATTTT. Its protein product is CASSYRAGGTDTQYF.